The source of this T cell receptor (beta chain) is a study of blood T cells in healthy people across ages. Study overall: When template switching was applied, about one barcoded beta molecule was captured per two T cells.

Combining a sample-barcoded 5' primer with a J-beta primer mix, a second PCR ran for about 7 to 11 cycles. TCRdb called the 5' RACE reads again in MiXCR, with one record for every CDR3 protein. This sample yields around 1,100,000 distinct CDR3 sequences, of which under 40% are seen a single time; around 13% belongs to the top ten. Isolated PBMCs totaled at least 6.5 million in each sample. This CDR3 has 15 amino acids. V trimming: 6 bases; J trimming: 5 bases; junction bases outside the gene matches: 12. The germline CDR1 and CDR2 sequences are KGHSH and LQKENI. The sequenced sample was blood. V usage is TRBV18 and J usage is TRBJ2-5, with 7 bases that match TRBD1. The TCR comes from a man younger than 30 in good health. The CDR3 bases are TGTGCCAGCTCCCCATATCGACAGGGTCAGGAGACCCAGTACTTC. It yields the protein CASSPYRQGQETQYF.